The rows below give T cell receptor beta chains drawn from one sample of a study of cytomegalovirus exposure and HLA in healthy donors. Some clones are missing from TCRdb's copy, which holds only in-frame ones; the method was immunoSEQ multiplex PCR. The table lists 150,000 or so clones, about 74% of them singletons. Sequences were obtained from PBMCs. Every receptor here comes from a man aged 35 to 55 in good health and CMV-seropositive. Each CDR3 is given with its conserved first and last residue. The D gene is left open where the match is weak. Clone sizes are given selectively: once, few, many, or a class where the clone is expanded.

v_gene	d_gene	abundance	j_gene	CDR3nt	CDR3aa
TRBV19	TRBD1	.	TRBJ2-2	TGTGCCAGTAGTATCACCGACAGGGTGAACACCGGGGAGCTGTTTTTT	CASSITDRVNTGELFF
TRBV5-4	.	.	TRBJ2-7	TGTGCCAGCAGCGAGATAAAGACTCCGGAGCAGTACTTC	CASSEIKTPEQYF
TRBV18	.	.	TRBJ1-2	TGTGCCAGCTCACCAAACGGGGGAGGGATGGAAGGCTACACCTTC	CASSPNGGGMEGYTF
TRBV10-3	.	.	TRBJ2-3	TGTGCCATCAGGGAGCTAGATACGCAGTATTTT	CAIRELDTQYF
TRBV7-9	TRBD2	.	TRBJ2-7	TGTGCCAGCAGCCTTGGACTAGCGGGAGGGTTTGACTACGAGCAGTACTTC	CASSLGLAGGFDYEQYF
TRBV7-2	.	.	TRBJ1-1	TGTGCCAGCAGCTTTTCCACAGGGAACACTGAAGCTTTCTTT	CASSFSTGNTEAFF
TRBV5-4	.	few	TRBJ1-1	TGTGCCAGCAGCCCCCTCGGGGGAGAGACTGAAGCTTTCTTT	CASSPLGGETEAFF
TRBV5-1	TRBD1	.	TRBJ2-7	TGCGCCAGCAGCGGTGGACAGGGTACCTACGAGCAGTACTTC	CASSGGQGTYEQYF
TRBV29-1	.	.	TRBJ2-7	TGCAGCGTCTCAGCGTCCTACGAGCAGTACTTC	CSVSASYEQYF
TRBV2	TRBD1	.	TRBJ2-7	TGTGCCAGCAGTGAGAGGGACAGGGGTACCTACGAGCAGTACTTC	CASSERDRGTYEQYF
TRBV5-5	.	.	TRBJ1-1	TGTGCCAGCAGCCCTACAGGTTACACTGAAGCTTTCTTT	CASSPTGYTEAFF
TRBV28	TRBD2	.	TRBJ2-7	TGTGCCAGCAGTTTCCCTCCGGGACTAGCGGCTACCTACGAGCAGTACTTC	CASSFPPGLAATYEQYF
TRBV7-2	.	.	TRBJ1-3	TGTGCCAGCAGCTTAGAGCTCGTGTTTTTCGGAAACACCATATATTTT	CASSLELVFFGNTIYF
TRBV5-4	TRBD1	.	TRBJ2-7	TGTGCCAGCAGCCTTGCCGCCGGGACAGGTCCCTACGAGCAGTACTTC	CASSLAAGTGPYEQYF
TRBV4-1	.	.	TRBJ2-4	TGCGCCAGCAGCCAGCCTACGAGGGCCAAAAACATTCAGTACTTC	CASSQPTRAKNIQYF
TRBV4-3	.	.	TRBJ2-7	TGCGCCAGCAGCCAAGACAGAAGCGAGCAGTACTTC	CASSQDRSEQYF
TRBV5-1	.	few	TRBJ2-7	TGCGCCAGCAGCTTGCCCAGGCAGGGGAGCTCCTACGAGCAGTACTTC	CASSLPRQGSSYEQYF
TRBV5-1	.	.	TRBJ2-2	TGCGCCAGCAGCCCGACCCGTATCGGGGACACCGGGGAGCTGTTTTTT	CASSPTRIGDTGELFF
TRBV6-5	.	.	TRBJ2-7	TGTGCCAGCAGTTACTCGCAAGGGACTCCCTACGAGCAGTACTTC	CASSYSQGTPYEQYF
TRBV29-1	.	.	TRBJ2-5	TGCAGCGTTGGTGTAGGGACGGGGGCCCAGTACTTC	CSVGVGTGAQYF
TRBV19	.	.	TRBJ2-7	TGTGCCAGTAGTATATCACCCGCCGGGAGAACCTACGAGCAGTACTTC	CASSISPAGRTYEQYF
TRBV30	.	few	TRBJ1-5	TGTGCCTGGAGTGTATCGGGGGTTTTGAGCAATCAGCCCCAGCATTTT	CAWSVSGVLSNQPQHF
TRBV5-1	.	.	TRBJ2-3	TGCGCCAGCAGCAAAGACTTGAACTGGGAGGCGAGGTATTTT	CASSKDLNWEARYF
TRBV5-5	.	few	TRBJ2-6	TGTGCCAGCAGGCCCTGGTGGGGGCGCGTTTCTGGGGCCAACGTCCTGACTTTC	CASRPWWGRVSGANVLTF
TRBV12-5	.	.	TRBJ2-1	TGTGCTAGTGGTCCGACCTCCGGAGGGCCTCCCTACAATGAGCAGTTCTTC	CASGPTSGGPPYNEQFF
TRBV5-1	.	.	TRBJ2-4	TGCGCCAGCAGGAGGGGCTCAGGGGCCAAAAACAGTCAGTACTTC	CASRRGSGAKNSQYF
TRBV9	TRBD2	few	TRBJ2-1	TGTGCCAGCAGCGTAACGAGCGGGAGGGTAGGCAATGAGCAGTTCTTC	CASSVTSGRVGNEQFF
TRBV29-1	.	.	TRBJ2-5	TGCAGCGCCCAGGGCTGGAGGGAAATAGAGACCCAGTACTTC	CSAQGWREIETQYF
TRBV7-2	.	few	TRBJ2-1	TGTGCCAGCAGCTTAGAGGACAGTAGCTCCTACAATGAGCAGTTCTTC	CASSLEDSSSYNEQFF
TRBV18	.	.	TRBJ1-1	TGTGCCAGCTCACCGACAGGTGAAGCTTTCTTT	CASSPTGEAFF
TRBV9	TRBD1	few	TRBJ1-5	TGTGCCAGCAGCGTAGGTGCAGGGGGCCTGGAGCCCCAGCATTTT	CASSVGAGGLEPQHF
TRBV11-3	TRBD2	once	TRBJ2-2	TGTGCCAGCAGCTTAGATGGGCGGGAGGGTTCAAGGGAGCTGTTTTTT	CASSLDGREGSRELFF
TRBV12-5	.	.	TRBJ2-5	TGTGCTAGTGGTGGAAGCGAAGAGACCCAGTACTTC	CASGGSEETQYF
TRBV2	TRBD1	.	TRBJ1-2	TGTGCCAGCAGCCTGCGGATGGGACAGGGGGTCTATGGCTACACCTTC	CASSLRMGQGVYGYTF
TRBV18	.	once	TRBJ1-5	TGTGCCAGCTCACCGGGGCAGGGTAGCAATCAGCCCCAGCATTTT	CASSPGQGSNQPQHF
TRBV13	TRBD1	.	TRBJ2-7	TGTGCCAGCAGCCCACCCTCCGGGACAGGGACCTACGAGCAGTACTTC	CASSPPSGTGTYEQYF
TRBV16	.	.	TRBJ1-5	TGTGCCAGCAGCCAATGGGCAGAGTATAGCAATCAGCCCCAGCATTTT	CASSQWAEYSNQPQHF
TRBV5-4	.	few	TRBJ1-3	TGTGCCATCGGGGAAGGTCGCCCCCTCTCTGGAAACACCATATATTTT	CAIGEGRPLSGNTIYF
TRBV4-1	TRBD2	.	TRBJ2-7	TGCGCCAGCAGCCAGTTGACTAGCGGCCTCTACGAGCAGTACTTC	CASSQLTSGLYEQYF
TRBV11-2	TRBD2	.	TRBJ2-5	TGTGCCAGCAGCGTCCGACTAGCGGGGAACCAAGAGACCCAGTACTTC	CASSVRLAGNQETQYF
TRBV6-7	TRBD1	.	TRBJ1-6	TGTGCCAGCAGTTACCCAGAGTCGACAGGGAGAGGCTATAATTCACCCCTCCACTTT	CASSYPESTGRGYNSPLHF
TRBV25-1	.	once	TRBJ2-5	TGTGCCAGCAGTGACACAGGGTTAGAGACCCAGTACTTC	CASSDTGLETQYF
TRBV5-4	.	.	TRBJ2-5	TGTGCCAGCACCCATGTTTCGTACTTC	CASTHVSYF
TRBV7-3	.	few	TRBJ2-1	TGTGCCAGCAGCTTAAATGGGGGGACTTACAATGAGCAGTTCTTC	CASSLNGGTYNEQFF
TRBV5-6	.	.	TRBJ1-2	TGTGCCAGCAGCTTACGCCGTAGAGTGTATGGCTACACCTTC	CASSLRRRVYGYTF
TRBV11-2	.	.	TRBJ2-7	TGTGCCAGCAGCCCTCTAGGGGGCCGTGGGGGGGAGCAGTACTTC	CASSPLGGRGGEQYF
TRBV18	.	.	TRBJ2-6	TGTGCCAGCTCACTATCCGGGGCCAACGTCCTGACTTTC	CASSLSGANVLTF